What follows are 29 T cell receptor beta chains derived from one specimen sequenced in a study of blood T cell repertoires in COVID-19 (dated by TCRdb to the early 2020s). Library preparation employed the immunoSEQ multiplex PCR assay. TCRdb retrieved this table from immuneACCESS and kept in-frame rearrangements only. Not all clones are present; in checked studies, unresolved V genes account for under half, and no reason is known for the remainder. The sample table holds fewer than 130,000 clones, of which 80% to 90% were seen once. Together, the top ten hold approximately 29% of the sample. The sample comprised peripheral blood. Source of these receptors: a woman aged 80 or older with acute or convalescent COVID-19.

The genes are TRBV6-6 and TRBJ2-7; 10 bases are shared with TRBD1. Germline V lookup: CDR1 MNHNY, CDR2 SVGAGI (reference sequence). J was trimmed by 4 bases and V by 5 bases; bases with no gene match: 8. The CDR3 spans 15 residues. CDR3 loop: CASSTPGTGVYEQYF. The CDR3 bases are TGTGCCAGCAGTACTCCCGGGACAGGGGTTTACGAGCAGTACTTC.

The rearrangement links TRBV28 to TRBJ2-5, with 9 bases fitting TRBD1. J lost 4 bases, V lost 6 bases, and 6 bases had no gene match. This CDR3 comprises 14 residues. Germline V gives CDR1 MDHEN, CDR2 SYDVKM. CDR3 region: CASSPDRGGETQYF. The CDR3 nucleotides are TGTGCCAGCAGCCCGGACAGGGGCGGAGAGACCCAGTACTTC.

This chain uses TRBV7-9 with TRBJ2-5; possibly TRBD2 for D (5 bases). The ends were cut back, 5 bases at V and 5 bases at J, with 18 bases in the middle. Germline assignment: CDR1 SEHNR and CDR2 FQNEAQ (reference sequence). The CDR3 spans 15 residues. CDR3 amino acids: CASSPRGDGLETQYF. The CDR3 DNA sequence: TGTGCCAGCAGCCCACGGGGAGATGGCTTGGAGACCCAGTACTTC.

The chain has TRBV5-1 and TRBJ2-3; no clear D. The V end was cut by 0 bases, the J end by 0 bases, with 5 bases between. Germline lookup yields CDR1 SGHRS and CDR2 YFSETQ. The length of the CDR3 is 14 residues. The CDR3 bases are TGCGCCAGCAGCTTGGAATCAAGCACAGATACGCAGTATTTT. It yields the protein CASSLESSTDTQYF.

This chain links TRBV29-1 with TRBJ1-2, with 9 bases identical to TRBD1. Germline V CDR1 and CDR2: SQVTM, ANQGSEA. The CDR3 loop spans 15 amino acids. V shed 6 bases, J shed 1 base, and the junction held 9 bases outside the gene matches. CDR3 amino acids: CSVVPTGGGNYGYTF. For the CDR3, the DNA is TGCAGCGTAGTTCCGACAGGGGGGGGTAACTATGGCTACACCTTC.

The chain recombines TRBV19 with TRBJ2-3, with a possible D match to TRBD1 (6 bases). Trimming removed 5 bases from V and 0 bases from J, with 15 bases in between. Germline lookup yields CDR1 LNHDA and CDR2 SQIVND (reference sequence). The CDR3 loop spans 16 amino acids. CDR3 in amino acids: CASSRLGTPSTDTQYF. As DNA, the CDR3 is TGTGCCAGTAGTCGACTCGGGACACCTAGCACAGATACGCAGTATTTT.

This rearrangement joins TRBV2 to TRBJ1-5; the D gene is possibly TRBD1 (5 bases). Germline V CDR1 and CDR2: SNHLY, FYNNEI. The length of the CDR3 is 16 residues. The germline V and J ends were trimmed by 3 bases and 0 bases, with 12 bases remaining between them. The CDR3 loop reads CASSEQGTNSNQPQHF. Written as DNA, the CDR3 is TGTGCCAGCAGTGAGCAGGGTACCAATAGCAATCAGCCCCAGCATTTT. Full variable domain (rest looked up from reference TRBV2 and TRBJ1-5): EPEVTQTPSHQVTQMGQEVILRCVPISNHLYFYWYRQILGQKVEFLVSFYNNEISEKSEIFDDQFSVERPDGSNFTLKIRSTKLEDSAMYFCASSEQGTNSNQPQHFGDGTRLSIL.

V usage is TRBV4-2 and J usage is TRBJ1-3; D not resolved. CDR3 size: 16 residues. Trimming took 0 bases from V and 0 from J, leaving 9 bases between them. Germline values: CDR1 LGHNA, CDR2 YNFKEQ. The DNA for the CDR3 is TGTGCCAGCAGCCAAGAGGGCAGTGTCTCTGGAAACACCATATATTTT. As protein: CASSQEGSVSGNTIYF.

The chain employs TRBV6-1 and TRBJ2-3, with TRBD2 identical over 11 bases. The ends lost 4 bases at V and 2 bases at J; junction bases unmatched: 14. The V gene's germline CDR1 is MNHNS and CDR2 SASEGT. This CDR3 comprises 19 residues. The CDR3 region is CASSGVWSSGGMNTDTQYF. The DNA of the CDR3 is TGTGCCAGCAGTGGGGTTTGGTCTAGCGGGGGGATGAACACAGATACGCAGTATTTT.

J is TRBJ2-7 and V is TRBV5-8, with 9 bases identical to TRBD1. V lost 3 bases and J lost 4; bases outside the gene matches: 5. Germline V lookup: CDR1 SGHTS, CDR2 YDEGEE. The CDR3 runs to 14 residues. This CDR3 reads CASSSPGTGYEQYF. In DNA form, the CDR3 reads TGTGCCAGCAGCTCTCCCGGGACAGGGTACGAGCAGTACTTC.

The rearrangement joins TRBV13 to TRBJ2-7; no definite D call. The CDR3 spans 15 residues. Germline CDR1 is PRHDT and CDR2 is FYEKMQ (reference sequence). The germline V and J ends were trimmed by 3 bases and 2 bases, with 14 bases remaining between them. CDR3 sequence (DNA): TGTGCCAGCAGCTTTAAAGCAGGTGTGGCCTACGAGCAGTACTTC. It codes for CASSFKAGVAYEQYF.

This chain uses TRBV10-3 with TRBJ1-1, with D possibly being TRBD1 (5 bases). Per germline, CDR1 ENHRY and CDR2 SYGVKD. V was shortened by 3 bases and J by 7 bases, with 15 bases between the two germline ends. This CDR3 is 14 amino acids long. CDR3 protein: CAISDYGGGYEAFF. In nucleotides, the CDR3 is TGTGCCATCAGTGACTACGGGGGAGGTTATGAAGCTTTCTTT.

V gene TRBV10-3 combines with J gene TRBJ2-1, with D perhaps matching TRBD1 (6 bases). The CDR3 loop spans 14 amino acids. Germline values: CDR1 ENHRY, CDR2 SYGVKD. V lost 9 bases and J 2 bases, leaving 14 bases between the germline ends. The CDR3 nucleotides are TGTGCCATTTCCACAGGGCGCGCCTACAATGAGCAGTTCTTC. Translated, it gives CAISTGRAYNEQFF.

The rearrangement joins TRBV5-1 to TRBJ1-4; weak D call: TRBD1 (5 bases). This CDR3 region has 14 residues. Trimming pared 5 bases from V and 0 bases from J, leaving 8 bases between. Germline CDR1 and CDR2: SGHRS and YFSETQ. In DNA form, the CDR3 reads TGCGCCAGCAGGCAGGGTTCAACTAATGAAAAACTGTTTTTT. Translated, it gives CASRQGSTNEKLFF.

This clone was seen a single time. The chain links TRBV5-1 to TRBJ2-3, with 8 bases fitting TRBD2. The germline gives CDR1 SGHRS, CDR2 YFSETQ. CDR3 length: 17 residues. Losses at the gene ends were 0 bases for V and 6 bases for J; bases not matched to a gene: 12. The CDR3 protein is CASSLAPYGAGEDTQYF. CDR3 sequence (DNA): TGCGCCAGCAGCTTGGCCCCCTATGGAGCGGGGGAGGATACGCAGTATTTT.

The DNA of the CDR3 is TGTGCCAGCAGGGTCGGACAGAATTCACCCCTCCACTTT. Residues: CASRVGQNSPLHF. This chain uses TRBV27 with TRBJ1-6, with D possibly being TRBD1 (6 bases). The CDR3 covers 13 residues. The V end was cut by 6 bases, the J end by 7 bases, with 10 bases between. Germline assignment: CDR1 MNHEY and CDR2 SMNVEV (reference sequence).

The chain uses TRBV30 and TRBJ1-3; TRBD1 might be the D (5 bases). The CDR3 extends over 15 amino acids. V dropped 4 bases and J dropped 0 bases, with 13 bases sitting between them. Germline V CDR1 and CDR2: GTSNPN, SVGIG (reference sequence). The CDR3 spells CAWTPWGISGNTIYF. The DNA for the CDR3 is TGTGCCTGGACTCCTTGGGGCATCTCTGGAAACACCATATATTTT.

V and J are TRBV18 and TRBJ2-2; possible D gene TRBD1, 6 bases. CDR1 and CDR2 (germline): KGHSH, LQKENI. CDR3 length equals 15 residues. V was trimmed by 3 bases and J by 3 bases, leaving 11 bases between them. This CDR3 reads CASSPRNRDTGELFF. The CDR3 nucleotides are TGTGCCAGCTCACCGCGAAACAGGGACACCGGGGAGCTGTTTTTT.

The J gene is TRBJ1-2, the V gene TRBV4-1; 8 bases agree with TRBD1. The CDR3 is 17 residues long. V was clipped by 6 bases and J by 4 bases; unmatched bases: 16. Germline V gene data show CDR1 as MGHRA and CDR2 as YSYEKL. CDR3 protein: CASRPVGDRTAFYGYTF. The CDR3 DNA reads as TGCGCCAGCAGACCGGTCGGGGACAGGACAGCATTCTATGGCTACACCTTC.

V usage is TRBV6-6 and J usage is TRBJ1-5; TRBD1 aligns across 7 bases. J was trimmed by 3 bases and V by 6 bases; bases with no gene match: 2. The CDR3 runs to 13 residues. The V gene's germline CDR1 is MNHNY and CDR2 SVGAGI (reference sequence). In DNA form, the CDR3 reads TGTGCCAGCAGACAGGGGTCCAATCAGCCCCAGCATTTT. This gives the protein CASRQGSNQPQHF.

V gene TRBV19 combines with J gene TRBJ2-2; 8 bases fit TRBD1. The CDR3 covers 16 residues. CDR1 and CDR2 from the germline V gene are LNHDA and SQIVND (reference sequence). The ends lost 5 bases at V and 1 base at J; junction bases unmatched: 6. The chain's CDR3 is CASSDRDRMNTGELFF. The CDR3 bases are TGTGCCAGTAGTGACCGGGACAGGATGAACACCGGGGAGCTGTTTTTT. Based on the CDR3 plus reference TRBV19 and TRBJ2-2, the full variable domain is DGGITQSPKYLFRKEGQNVTLSCEQNLNHDAMYWYRQDPGQGLRLIYYSQIVNDFQKGDIAEGYSVSREKKESFPLTVTSAQKNPTAFYLCASSDRDRMNTGELFFGEGSRLTVL.

DNA of the CDR3: TGCGCCAGCAGCTTGGCCCCAGGGGAGACCCAGTACTTC. As protein: CASSLAPGETQYF. The rearrangement links TRBV5-1 to TRBJ2-5; a possible D gene is TRBD1 (5 bases). Germline V gene data show CDR1 as SGHRS and CDR2 as YFSETQ. CDR3 length: 13 residues. V lost 0 bases and J lost 5, with 8 bases in between. The full variable domain, with the rest looked up from reference TRBV5-1 and TRBJ2-5, is KAGVTQTPRYLIKTRGQQVTLSCSPISGHRSVSWYQQTPGQGLQFLFEYFSETQRNKGNFPGRFSGRQFSNSRSEMNVSTLELGDSALYLCASSLAPGETQYFGPGTRLLVL.

V and J are TRBV5-5 and TRBJ1-4, with D tentatively TRBD1 (6 bases). With 0 bases removed from V and 8 bases from J, the gap between germline ends came to 14 bases. The CDR3 covers 15 residues. The V gene's germline CDR1 is SGHKS and CDR2 YYEKEE (reference sequence). The DNA for the CDR3 is TGTGCCAGCAGCTTGGGACCAGGGGATCGAGAAAAACTGTTTTTT. As protein: CASSLGPGDREKLFF.

The chain joins TRBV5-1 to TRBJ1-2, with D possibly being TRBD1 (6 bases). The CDR3 sequence is 15 residues long. Germline CDR1 SGHRS, CDR2 YFSETQ. Deletions cut 3 bases from V and 2 bases from J, with 14 bases between. The CDR3 nucleotides read TGCGCCAGCAGCTCGGCGGGGGGGGCAAACTATGGCTACACCTTC. This sequence encodes CASSSAGGANYGYTF.

This chain joins TRBV5-4 and TRBJ1-2, with D hard to call. Trimming stripped 0 bases from V and 7 bases from J, with 13 bases between. Germline V lookup: CDR1 SGHNT, CDR2 YYREEE (reference sequence). This CDR3 comprises 14 residues. CDR3 in DNA: TGTGCCAGCAGCTTGGTGGCGGGTGAACTTGGCTACACCTTC. This gives the protein CASSLVAGELGYTF.

V is TRBV7-6 and J is TRBJ2-1; possible D gene TRBD2, 5 bases. This CDR3 region has 16 residues. CDR1 is SGHVS and CDR2 is FNYEAQ in the germline V gene. V was cut by 7 bases and J by 4 bases, with 20 bases left in between. The CDR3: CASTELAVGSYNEQFF. CDR3 nucleotides: TGTGCCAGCACCGAATTAGCAGTAGGGAGTTACAATGAGCAGTTCTTC. The whole variable domain, remainder taken from reference TRBV7-6 and TRBJ2-1, is GAGVSQSPRYKVTKRGQDVALRCDPISGHVSLYWYRQALGQGPEFLTYFNYEAQQDKSGLPNDRFSAERPEGSISTLTIQRTEQRDSAMYRCASTELAVGSYNEQFFGPGTRLTVL.

This chain links TRBV6-5 with TRBJ2-3; TRBD2 matches at 7 bases. V was pared by 6 bases and J by 2 bases, with 8 bases of the junction left unmatched. The CDR3 has 15 residues. Germline V gene lookup returns CDR1 MNHEY and CDR2 SVGAGI. CDR3 residues: CASSRGESFTDTQYF. The DNA of the CDR3 is TGTGCCAGCAGCCGGGGGGAGAGCTTCACAGATACGCAGTATTTT.

The rearrangement links TRBV5-1 to TRBJ2-3; no clear D gene. This CDR3 comprises 14 residues. Germline CDR1 and CDR2: SGHRS and YFSETQ. Trimming removed 5 bases from V and 1 base from J, with 11 bases in between. CDR3 region: CASRGYGGTDTQYF. CDR3 nucleotides: TGCGCCAGCAGGGGTTACGGAGGCACAGATACGCAGTATTTT.

The chain combines TRBV2 with TRBJ2-7; no clear D. Trimming cost V 1 base and J 0 bases, with 7 bases left between them. CDR3 length equals 14 residues. The germline gives CDR1 SNHLY, CDR2 FYNNEI. CDR3 sequence reads: CASSEGPSSYEQYF. The CDR3 nucleotides read TGTGCCAGCAGTGAAGGTCCTAGCTCCTACGAGCAGTACTTC.